A selection of T cell receptor beta chains follows, all from one sample in a study of long-term antiretroviral therapy in people with HIV. The table came from immunoSEQ multiplex PCR; TCRdb's copy has only in-frame clones and leaves some out. The sample yields around 16,000 clones, over 70% seen once. The sequenced sample was unsorted PBMCs, obtained 1.5 years before starting antiretroviral therapy. These receptors all stem from a woman between 50 and 59 years old with HIV. The CDR3 runs from the conserved cysteine through the conserved F or W. Fields, in order: CDR3 protein, CDR3 DNA, D gene, V gene, clone size, J gene. D genes are given only for firm matches. Some rows mark clone size as missing; the rest say once, few, many or name a class of expanded clone.

CDR3 protein: CASSEPIQGSNYNEQFF
CDR3 DNA: TGTGCCAGCAGTGAACCGATACAGGGGTCTAACTACAATGAGCAGTTCTTC
D gene: TRBD1
V gene: TRBV2
clone size: large
J gene: TRBJ2-1

CDR3 protein: CASSERGEQYF
CDR3 DNA: TGTGCCAGCAGTGAACGTGGCGAGCAGTACTTC
D gene: .
V gene: TRBV2
clone size: .
J gene: TRBJ2-7

CDR3 protein: CASSRAAGDGYTF
CDR3 DNA: TGTGCCAGCAGCCGGGCGGCAGGGGATGGCTACACCTTC
D gene: .
V gene: TRBV4-2
clone size: .
J gene: TRBJ1-2

CDR3 protein: CASSLDGGVSDTQYF
CDR3 DNA: TGTGCCAGCAGCTTAGACGGGGGAGTGTCAGATACGCAGTATTTT
D gene: .
V gene: TRBV7-8
clone size: .
J gene: TRBJ2-3

CDR3 protein: CASSQAFGARSYEQYF
CDR3 DNA: TGTGCCAGCAGCCAGGCGTTCGGGGCCCGGTCCTACGAGCAGTACTTC
D gene: .
V gene: TRBV7-2
clone size: .
J gene: TRBJ2-7

CDR3 protein: CASSLDRALNTEAFF
CDR3 DNA: TGTGCCAGCAGTCTGGACAGGGCCTTGAACACTGAAGCTTTCTTT
D gene: TRBD1
V gene: TRBV6-5
clone size: few
J gene: TRBJ1-1

CDR3 protein: CASSATSRGYTF
CDR3 DNA: TGTGCCAGCAGCGCGACCAGCCGAGGCTACACCTTC
D gene: .
V gene: TRBV9
clone size: few
J gene: TRBJ1-2

CDR3 protein: CASSGDLNTEAFF
CDR3 DNA: TGCGCCAGCAGCGGGGATTTGAACACTGAAGCTTTCTTT
D gene: .
V gene: TRBV5-1
clone size: .
J gene: TRBJ1-1

CDR3 protein: CASSESMISGGPTGEQFF
CDR3 DNA: TGCGCCAGCAGTGAGTCGATGATAAGTGGGGGGCCCACGGGTGAGCAGTTCTTC
D gene: .
V gene: TRBV10-1
clone size: .
J gene: TRBJ2-1

CDR3 protein: CASSREQGEAFF
CDR3 DNA: TGTGCCAGCAGCCGGGAGCAGGGAGAAGCTTTCTTT
D gene: .
V gene: TRBV5-4
clone size: .
J gene: TRBJ1-1

CDR3 protein: CASSGQGGDGNTIYF
CDR3 DNA: TGTGCCAGCAGTGGTCAAGGGGGGGATGGAAACACCATATATTTT
D gene: .
V gene: TRBV2
clone size: .
J gene: TRBJ1-3

CDR3 protein: CASSFSPNEQFF
CDR3 DNA: TGTGCCAGCAGCTTTTCACCGAATGAGCAGTTCTTC
D gene: .
V gene: TRBV7-9
clone size: .
J gene: TRBJ2-1

CDR3 protein: CASSPGGAGQPQHF
CDR3 DNA: TGTGCCAGCAGTCCGGGGGGCGCAGGACAGCCCCAGCATTTT
D gene: .
V gene: TRBV7-9
clone size: .
J gene: TRBJ1-5

CDR3 protein: CASTLGPGASNQPQHF
CDR3 DNA: TGTGCCAGTACCCTTGGACCAGGTGCTAGCAATCAGCCCCAGCATTTT
D gene: .
V gene: TRBV19
clone size: .
J gene: TRBJ1-5

CDR3 protein: CASSLTGGNTIYF
CDR3 DNA: TGTGCCAGCAGCTTGACAGGAGGAAACACCATATATTTT
D gene: .
V gene: TRBV5-6
clone size: once
J gene: TRBJ1-3

CDR3 protein: CASSLERGSYNEQFF
CDR3 DNA: TGTGCCAGCAGCCTAGAGCGGGGATCCTACAATGAGCAGTTCTTC
D gene: TRBD2
V gene: TRBV11-2
clone size: .
J gene: TRBJ2-1

CDR3 protein: CAISEPPGQLNTEAFF
CDR3 DNA: TGTGCCATCAGTGAGCCACCGGGACAGTTGAACACTGAAGCTTTCTTT
D gene: TRBD1
V gene: TRBV10-3
clone size: once
J gene: TRBJ1-1

CDR3 protein: CASGLAGGWGTGELFF
CDR3 DNA: TGCGCCAGCGGACTAGCGGGGGGGTGGGGCACCGGGGAGCTGTTTTTT
D gene: TRBD2
V gene: TRBV4-1
clone size: .
J gene: TRBJ2-2

CDR3 protein: CASSFGDSTDTQYF
CDR3 DNA: TGCGCCAGCAGCTTCGGGGACAGCACAGATACGCAGTATTTT
D gene: .
V gene: TRBV5-1
clone size: .
J gene: TRBJ2-3

CDR3 protein: CASSSGAAYNEQFF
CDR3 DNA: TGTGCCAGCAGCTCCGGAGCGGCTTACAATGAGCAGTTCTTC
D gene: .
V gene: TRBV7-2
clone size: .
J gene: TRBJ2-1

CDR3 protein: CAWSSRGLRNIQYF
CDR3 DNA: TGTGCCTGGAGTTCACGTGGACTAAGAAACATTCAGTACTTC
D gene: .
V gene: TRBV30
clone size: .
J gene: TRBJ2-4

CDR3 protein: CASSLTSGGIGYNEQFF
CDR3 DNA: TGCGCCAGCAGCTTGACTAGCGGGGGAATCGGGTACAATGAGCAGTTCTTC
D gene: TRBD2
V gene: TRBV5-1
clone size: .
J gene: TRBJ2-1

CDR3 protein: CASSYRTTDTQYF
CDR3 DNA: TGTGCCAGCTCCTACAGGACCACAGATACGCAGTATTTT
D gene: .
V gene: TRBV18
clone size: .
J gene: TRBJ2-3

CDR3 protein: CASSEQGAGKNIQYF
CDR3 DNA: TGTGCCAGCAGTGAACAGGGGGCCGGCAAAAACATTCAGTACTTC
D gene: TRBD1
V gene: TRBV6-1
clone size: .
J gene: TRBJ2-4

CDR3 protein: CATSRGPDTQYF
CDR3 DNA: TGTGCCACCAGCAGAGGGCCAGATACGCAGTATTTT
D gene: .
V gene: TRBV15
clone size: .
J gene: TRBJ2-3

CDR3 protein: CASSVARTDTQYF
CDR3 DNA: TGTGCCAGCAGCGTAGCTAGGACAGATACGCAGTATTTT
D gene: .
V gene: TRBV9
clone size: .
J gene: TRBJ2-3

CDR3 protein: CASSFHSGSRSYNEQFF
CDR3 DNA: TGTGCCAGCAGCTTCCACTCCGGGTCACGCTCTTACAATGAGCAGTTCTTC
D gene: .
V gene: TRBV5-6
clone size: .
J gene: TRBJ2-1

CDR3 protein: CAWGGEETQYF
CDR3 DNA: TGTGCCTGGGGTGGCGAAGAGACCCAGTACTTC
D gene: .
V gene: TRBV30
clone size: .
J gene: TRBJ2-5

CDR3 protein: CASSQVVSSTDTQYF
CDR3 DNA: TGCGCCAGCAGCCAAGTTGTCAGCAGCACAGATACGCAGTATTTT
D gene: .
V gene: TRBV4-1
clone size: .
J gene: TRBJ2-3

CDR3 protein: CASSFNPQVTDTQYF
CDR3 DNA: TGCGCCAGCAGCTTTAACCCCCAGGTGACAGATACGCAGTATTTT
D gene: .
V gene: TRBV5-1
clone size: .
J gene: TRBJ2-3

CDR3 protein: CASSLVVGDTEAFF
CDR3 DNA: TGTGCCAGCAGCTTAGTTGTAGGGGACACTGAAGCTTTCTTT
D gene: .
V gene: TRBV11-2
clone size: .
J gene: TRBJ1-1

CDR3 protein: CASSIWEDQPQHF
CDR3 DNA: TGTGCCAGTAGTATCTGGGAGGATCAGCCCCAGCATTTT
D gene: .
V gene: TRBV19
clone size: .
J gene: TRBJ1-5

CDR3 protein: CASSIASGQETQYF
CDR3 DNA: TGTGCCAGTAGTATCGCCAGCGGACAAGAGACCCAGTACTTC
D gene: .
V gene: TRBV19
clone size: .
J gene: TRBJ2-5

CDR3 protein: CATSRGEGGQPQHF
CDR3 DNA: TGTGCCACCAGCAGGGGGGAAGGGGGCCAGCCCCAGCATTTT
D gene: TRBD1
V gene: TRBV15
clone size: once
J gene: TRBJ1-5

CDR3 protein: CASSPHKGTTEAFF
CDR3 DNA: TGTGCCAGCAGCCCTCACAAGGGGACGACTGAAGCTTTCTTT
D gene: .
V gene: TRBV14
clone size: .
J gene: TRBJ1-1

CDR3 protein: CASSTGTGITGELFF
CDR3 DNA: TGTGCCAGCAGTACCGGGACAGGGATCACCGGGGAGCTGTTTTTT
D gene: TRBD1
V gene: TRBV7-2
clone size: .
J gene: TRBJ2-2

CDR3 protein: CASSPTGVYGYTF
CDR3 DNA: TGTGCCAGCAGCCCGACAGGGGTCTATGGCTACACCTTC
D gene: TRBD1
V gene: TRBV11-1
clone size: .
J gene: TRBJ1-2

CDR3 protein: CAWSVRDRPFTNYGYTF
CDR3 DNA: TGTGCCTGGAGTGTAAGGGACAGACCGTTCACTAACTATGGCTACACCTTC
D gene: TRBD1
V gene: TRBV30
clone size: .
J gene: TRBJ1-2

CDR3 protein: CASSVGFNEKLFF
CDR3 DNA: TGTGCCAGCAGTGTCGGTTTTAATGAAAAACTGTTTTTT
D gene: .
V gene: TRBV2
clone size: .
J gene: TRBJ1-4

CDR3 protein: CASSLGTVGAQETQYF
CDR3 DNA: TGTGCCAGCAGCTTAGGGACAGTCGGGGCTCAAGAGACCCAGTACTTC
D gene: .
V gene: TRBV7-9
clone size: .
J gene: TRBJ2-5

CDR3 protein: CASSSQGKLFF
CDR3 DNA: TGCGCCAGCAGCTCCCAGGGTAAACTGTTTTTT
D gene: .
V gene: TRBV5-1
clone size: few
J gene: TRBJ1-4

CDR3 protein: CASGSQGRANTEAFF
CDR3 DNA: TGTGCTAGTGGTTCGCAGGGGCGGGCGAACACTGAAGCTTTCTTT
D gene: .
V gene: TRBV12-5
clone size: .
J gene: TRBJ1-1

CDR3 protein: CASSLGFLAGGHNDIQYF
CDR3 DNA: TGTGCCAGCAGCTTAGGGTTTCTAGCGGGGGGGCATAATGACATTCAGTACTTC
D gene: TRBD2
V gene: TRBV11-2
clone size: .
J gene: TRBJ2-4

CDR3 protein: CASSTGTTLYEQYF
CDR3 DNA: TGTGCCAGCTCCACCGGGACAACCTTATACGAGCAGTACTTC
D gene: .
V gene: TRBV2
clone size: .
J gene: TRBJ2-7

CDR3 protein: CAWSVITEAFF
CDR3 DNA: TGTGCCTGGAGTGTTATCACTGAAGCTTTCTTT
D gene: .
V gene: TRBV30
clone size: .
J gene: TRBJ1-1

CDR3 protein: CASSLGTTNYGYTF
CDR3 DNA: TGCGCCAGCAGCTTGGGGACAACTAACTATGGCTACACCTTC
D gene: .
V gene: TRBV5-1
clone size: .
J gene: TRBJ1-2

CDR3 protein: CASSLSHRAEPGELFF
CDR3 DNA: TGTGCCAGCAGCTTAAGCCACAGGGCGGAACCCGGGGAGCTGTTTTTT
D gene: .
V gene: TRBV7-3
clone size: .
J gene: TRBJ2-2

CDR3 protein: CATSRKRTAGEQYF
CDR3 DNA: TGTGCCACCAGCAGAAAAAGGACGGCCGGGGAGCAGTACTTC
D gene: .
V gene: TRBV15
clone size: few
J gene: TRBJ2-7

CDR3 protein: CASTTMGQGQMYSNQPQHF
CDR3 DNA: TGTGCCAGTACTACAATGGGGCAGGGACAGATGTATAGCAATCAGCCCCAGCATTTT
D gene: TRBD1
V gene: TRBV19
clone size: .
J gene: TRBJ1-5

CDR3 protein: CASSQTGGLRGQAFF
CDR3 DNA: TGTGCCAGCAGCCAAACGGGGGGGCTGCGGGGCCAAGCTTTCTTT
D gene: .
V gene: TRBV7-3
clone size: .
J gene: TRBJ1-1

CDR3 protein: CASSVQDGETQYF
CDR3 DNA: TGTGCCAGTAGTGTTCAGGACGGAGAGACCCAGTACTTC
D gene: .
V gene: TRBV19
clone size: medium-sized
J gene: TRBJ2-5

CDR3 protein: CACGQGHYEQYF
CDR3 DNA: TGTGCCTGTGGACAGGGCCACTACGAGCAGTACTTC
D gene: TRBD1
V gene: TRBV30
clone size: .
J gene: TRBJ2-7

CDR3 protein: CSVDEAGRGETQYF
CDR3 DNA: TGCAGCGTAGATGAAGCGGGGCGGGGGGAGACCCAGTACTTC
D gene: TRBD2
V gene: TRBV29-1
clone size: .
J gene: TRBJ2-5